This TCR beta chain was recovered during a study of T cell clonality in common variable immunodeficiency. Study-wide results and caveats: Repertoire-complication correlations in CVID were limited by patient heterogeneity. Reportedly, TCR beta sequences from common variable immunodeficiency showed fewer deletions and N-nucleotide insertions.

This clone was counted only a few times. Its antigen remains unknown. The read terminates 3 residues before the CDR3 end, so the remaining end is supplied by the germline J gene. No CVID subject was ill or on immunomodulatory drugs when sampled. Profiling relied on immunoSEQ multiplex PCR, and the TCRdb table lists in-frame clones only, not all of them. There are over 30,000 clones in the sample, none observed a single time. The CDR3 contains 16 residues. V was cut by 0 bases and J by 0 bases, with 9 bases left in between. In germline, CDR1 is MNHEY, CDR2 SVGEGT. The clonotype was recovered from a human donor with common variable immunodeficiency. Sequencing was carried out using peripheral blood mononuclear cells. The rearrangement joins TRBV6-2 or TRBV6-3 to TRBJ1-5; D gene unclear. CDR3 amino acids: CASSYSIRNSNQPQHF. CDR3 DNA, as far as it was read: TGTGCCAGCAGTTACTCGATCAGAAATAGCAATCAGCCC.